The clone carrying this T cell receptor (beta chain) was seen repeatedly, ten times or more. No antigen is known for it. A read error may account for a junction end that differs from germline. The CDR3 covers 15 residues. Germline CDR1 SSHAT, CDR2 FNYEAQ (reference sequence). Using its own MiXCR run on the 5' RACE reads, TCRdb lists one record per CDR3 protein. The repertoire consists of approximately 50,000 distinct CDR3 sequences, with less than 25% occurring once and the leading ten covering 3% to 4%. Cells sorted as Tregs were CD4+, CD25+ and CD127-/low. Study-wide findings and caveats: Tumor-infiltrating Treg TCR alpha and beta sequences overlapped most with tumor naive CD4+ T cells, then blood naive.

The sample was tumor-infiltrating Tregs sorted from the breast tumor. The origin of this receptor is a female donor with breast cancer. The rearrangement links TRBV7-7 to TRBJ1-2, with TRBD1 as a possible D gene (5 bases). CDR3 sequence (DNA): TGTGCTAGCAGTCCCTACGAGGGGTCCTACTATGGCTACACCTTC. Translated: CASSPYEGSYYGYTF.